This T cell receptor beta chain was identified in a study of early T cells in non-severe SARS-CoV-2 infection. This clonotype has ten or more counts. The antigen is undetermined. One entry per CDR3 protein results from TCRdb running MiXCR on the 5' RACE reads. The sample comprises around 50,000 distinct CDR3 sequences, about 4.1% of which are singletons, and 5% to 7.5% rests with the top ten. V was trimmed by 0 bases and J by 0 bases, leaving 12 bases between them. This CDR3 has 17 residues. The V gene's germline CDR1 is SGHDN and CDR2 FVKESK. Study-wide results and caveats: VDJdb-based annotation leaned toward anti-spike CD8 responses and missed private and CD4 specificities.

Source material: whole blood. This clonotype originated in an adult who was a healthcare worker with PCR-confirmed SARS-CoV-2 infection or an uninfected control (not recorded which). This chain uses TRBV14 with TRBJ2-1; D is possibly TRBD2 (6 bases). The CDR3 DNA sequence: TGTGCCAGCAGCCAAGATCTCGGGACTTTCTCCTACAATGAGCAGTTCTTC. Protein: CASSQDLGTFSYNEQFF.